This paragraph reports one TCR beta chain. Its antigen is still unknown. These data belong to a study of Ad26.COV2.S vaccination and SARS-CoV-2 variants. Study details: Recipients of Ad26.COV2.S got it intramuscularly, once or twice 56 days apart. Study-wide results and limits: Assessments of TCR breadth and depth may have underestimated the total T cell responses.

This CDR3 region has 12 residues. The germline CDR1 and CDR2 sequences are SGHNT and YYREEE (reference sequence). V shed 3 bases, J shed 8 bases, and the junction held 4 bases outside the gene matches. Only in-frame clones appear in the TCRdb table, and some are missing; sequencing was by immunoSEQ multiplex PCR. The sample has about 350,000 clones, roughly 89% seen once. The treatment: some 20 received Ad26.COV2.S at low or high dose, single or two shots; roughly five received placebo; per-sample allocation not given. Each sample was drawn 63 days after the first injection (of vaccine or placebo). The sample was peripheral blood, taken in a trial of Ad26.COV2.S vaccine versus placebo. This receptor was identified in a person aged 18 to 65 who received the Ad26.COV2.S COVID-19 vaccine or a placebo. This chain joins TRBV5-4 and TRBJ1-2, with TRBD1 identical over 7 bases. CDR3 residues: CASSWWDRGYTF. As DNA, the CDR3 is TGTGCCAGCAGCTGGTGGGACAGAGGCTACACCTTC.